The clone carrying this T cell receptor beta chain showed up just a few times. Per the study methods: By means of reference gene primer amplification, nucleated cell counts were estimated. Generated by immunoSEQ multiplex PCR, the TCRdb table keeps only in-frame clones and is missing some. That table is the source of V, J and clone size, and D and trimming were worked out from the DNA. The sample gives about 380,000 clones, around 90% of which show up once; approximately 7% is in the top ten. This entry comes from a study of blood T cell repertoires in COVID-19. Looking at the study overall: Sample material is recorded as cDNA or gDNA derived from T cells, B-cell-depleted T cells, or PBMCs.

Germline trimming cut 4 bases from V and 3 bases from J; bases unmatched to any gene: 4. Germline V CDR1 and CDR2: LNHDA, SQIVND (reference sequence). This CDR3 has 14 residues. The clonotype comes from a man aged 18 to 29 with active or convalescent COVID-19. The material sequenced was peripheral blood. The rearrangement uses TRBV19 and TRBJ1-1; 8 bases are shared with TRBD1. The CDR3 nucleotides are TGTGCCAGTAGTAGGGGACAGGAGTACACTGAAGCTTTCTTT. Translated, it gives CASSRGQEYTEAFF.